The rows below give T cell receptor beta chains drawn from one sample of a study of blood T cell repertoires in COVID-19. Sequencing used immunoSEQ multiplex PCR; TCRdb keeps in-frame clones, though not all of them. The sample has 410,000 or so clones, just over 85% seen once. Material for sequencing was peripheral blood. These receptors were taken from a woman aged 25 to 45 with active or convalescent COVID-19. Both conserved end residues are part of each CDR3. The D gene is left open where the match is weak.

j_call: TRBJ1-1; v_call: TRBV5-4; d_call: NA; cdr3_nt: TGTGCCAGCAGCTTGCTGGGCACGAACACTGAAGCTTTCTTT; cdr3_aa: CASSLLGTNTEAFF
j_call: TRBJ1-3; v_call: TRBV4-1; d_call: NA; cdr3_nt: TGCGCCAGCAGCCAAGTCTGGAGTCCTGGAAACACCATATATTTT; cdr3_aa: CASSQVWSPGNTIYF
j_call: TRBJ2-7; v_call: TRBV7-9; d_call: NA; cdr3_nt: TGTGCCAGCAGCTCCCTGGTAGCGGAGGACTACGAGCAGTACTTC; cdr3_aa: CASSSLVAEDYEQYF
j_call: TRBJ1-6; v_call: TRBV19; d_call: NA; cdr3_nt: TGTGCCAGTAGTCTAGGGACTTTCGAGAATTCACCCCTCCACTTT; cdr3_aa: CASSLGTFENSPLHF
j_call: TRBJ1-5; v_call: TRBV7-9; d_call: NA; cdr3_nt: TGTGCCAGCACCATCGGGGGTCAGCCCCAGCATTTT; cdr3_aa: CASTIGGQPQHF
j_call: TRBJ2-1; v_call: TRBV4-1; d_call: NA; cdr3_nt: TGCGCCAGCAGCCAAGTATCGGTCGGGGAAGAAAACAATGAGCAGTTCTTC; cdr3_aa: CASSQVSVGEENNEQFF
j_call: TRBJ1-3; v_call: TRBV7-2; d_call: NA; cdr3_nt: TGTGCCAGCAGCTTAGACGTATACTCTGTCGGAAACACCATATATTTT; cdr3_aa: CASSLDVYSVGNTIYF
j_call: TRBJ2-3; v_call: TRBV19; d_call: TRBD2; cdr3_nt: TGTGCCAGTAGTACACTAGCGGGGATGACAGATACGCAGTATTTT; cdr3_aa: CASSTLAGMTDTQYF
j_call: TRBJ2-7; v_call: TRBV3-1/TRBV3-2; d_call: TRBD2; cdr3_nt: TGTGCCAGCAGCCACGGGACTAGCGGGAGGAACGTCTACGAGCAGTACTTC; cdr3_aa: CASSHGTSGRNVYEQYF
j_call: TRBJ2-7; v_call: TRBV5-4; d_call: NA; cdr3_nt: TGTGCCAGCAGCTTGGACGGGAGTTCCTACGAGCAGTACTTC; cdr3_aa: CASSLDGSSYEQYF
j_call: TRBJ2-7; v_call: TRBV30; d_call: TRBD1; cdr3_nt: TGTGCCTGGAGTCGTACAGGGGCTTTTGACGAGCAGTACTTC; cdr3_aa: CAWSRTGAFDEQYF